What follows is one T cell receptor (beta chain) and its context. As yet, its antigen is unknown. One junction end does not reproduce the germline sequence, and a read error may be involved. The record originates from a study of beta chain features in type 1 diabetes. Whole-study findings and limits: In comparison with healthy donors, patients had naive, central memory and Treg TCRB repertoires that appeared more similar.

Expressed TCRB transcripts were sequenced, since all the RNA that had been isolated was reverse transcribed. Using immunoSEQ multiplex PCR, the repertoire was profiled, and TCRdb retains in-frame clones only, with some absent. The sample has 680,000 or so clones, around 15% seen once. The length of the CDR3 is 11 residues. Germline CDR1 reads DFQATT; CDR2 reads SNEGSKA (reference sequence). This clonotype originated in a man aged 18-30 years in good health. The sequencing input was naive CD4+ T cells from blood. The V and J genes are TRBV20-1 and TRBJ1-2; D perhaps matches TRBD1 (5 bases). Written as DNA, the CDR3 is TGCAGTGCTAGAGATCTTCTGGGACCATACTTC. Residues: CSARDLLGPYF.